What follows is one TCR beta chain and its context. The data were taken from a study of control samples from healthy donors and cancer patients. Data came from immunoSEQ multiplex PCR; TCRdb stores just in-frame clones and leaves some out. The table records about 100,000 clones, roughly 92% of them present only once. CDR1 and CDR2 from the germline V gene are KGHDR and SFDVKD. V was pared by 4 bases and J by 9 bases, with 15 bases between. The length of the CDR3 is 14 residues. The TCR was taken from a human donor in good health. The donor label of this sample is uncertain. V gene TRBV24-1 combines with J gene TRBJ1-3; tentative D call: TRBD1 (5 bases). Material: blood. The DNA of the CDR3 is TGTGCCACCAGTGACGGGGCCAAAGGCCCCACCATATATTTT. This translates into CATSDGAKGPTIYF.